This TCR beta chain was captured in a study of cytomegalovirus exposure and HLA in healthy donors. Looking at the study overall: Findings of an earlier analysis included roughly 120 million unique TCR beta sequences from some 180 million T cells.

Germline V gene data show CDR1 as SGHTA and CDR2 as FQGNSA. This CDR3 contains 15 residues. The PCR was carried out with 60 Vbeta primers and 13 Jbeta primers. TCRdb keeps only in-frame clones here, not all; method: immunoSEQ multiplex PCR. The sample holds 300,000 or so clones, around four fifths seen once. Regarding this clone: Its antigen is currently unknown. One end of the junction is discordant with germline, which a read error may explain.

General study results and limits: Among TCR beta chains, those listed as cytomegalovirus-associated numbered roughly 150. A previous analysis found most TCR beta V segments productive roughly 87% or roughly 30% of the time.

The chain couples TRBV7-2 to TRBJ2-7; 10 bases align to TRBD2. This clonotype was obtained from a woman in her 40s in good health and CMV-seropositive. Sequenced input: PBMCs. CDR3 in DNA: TGTGCCAGCAGCCTAGCGGGAGATGGCACCTACGAGCAGTACTTC. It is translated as CASSLAGDGTYEQYF.